Each of the 28 T cell receptor beta chains below was sequenced from the same sample in a study of cytomegalovirus exposure and HLA in healthy donors. This PCR relied on a set of 60 Vbeta primers and 13 Jbeta primers. Libraries were prepared by immunoSEQ multiplex PCR; TCRdb keeps only in-frame clonotypes and omits some of them. The listing contains approximately 30,000 clones. Sequences were obtained from PBMCs. These receptor sequences come from a middle-aged woman in good health and CMV-seropositive.

This chain joins TRBV6-4 and TRBJ2-1, with 10 bases aligning to TRBD2. With V trimmed by 4 bases and J by 9 bases, 3 bases remained unmatched. CDR3 size: 13 residues. Germline values: CDR1 MRHNA, CDR2 SNTAGT. The CDR3 spells CASSASGGGEQFF. CDR3 nucleotides: TGTGCCAGCAGTGCAAGCGGGGGGGGTGAGCAGTTCTTC.

The gene calls are TRBV5-6 and TRBJ1-4; D is uncertain. Germline V lookup: CDR1 SGHDT, CDR2 YYEEEE. This CDR3 is 17 amino acids long. Deletions cut 1 base from V and 0 bases from J, with 13 bases between. CDR3 bases: TGTGCCAGCAGCTTGTGGTTTTGGGCAGCAACTAATGAAAAACTGTTTTTT. Its protein product is CASSLWFWAATNEKLFF.

This chain links TRBV19 with TRBJ2-7; 9 nucleotides align to TRBD2. The CDR3 is 14 amino acids. In germline, CDR1 is LNHDA, CDR2 SQIVND (reference sequence). J lost 6 bases, V lost 3 bases, and 6 bases had no gene match. CDR3 in DNA: TGTGCCAGTAGTATCCTAGCGGGATCGACCGAGCAGTACTTC. Protein sequence: CASSILAGSTEQYF. Combining the CDR3 with reference TRBV19 and TRBJ2-7 gives the whole variable domain DGGITQSPKYLFRKEGQNVTLSCEQNLNHDAMYWYRQDPGQGLRLIYYSQIVNDFQKGDIAEGYSVSREKKESFPLTVTSAQKNPTAFYLCASSILAGSTEQYFGPGTRLTVT.

The chain uses TRBV5-5 and TRBJ1-1; TRBD1 matches at 10 bases. Germline trimming cut 5 bases from V and 2 bases from J; bases unmatched to any gene: 3. The V gene's germline CDR1 is SGHKS and CDR2 YYEKEE (reference sequence). This CDR3 is 14 amino acids long. The CDR3 reads CASSPTGGNTEAFF. Written as DNA, the CDR3 is TGTGCCAGCAGTCCGACAGGGGGCAACACTGAAGCTTTCTTT.

The chain uses TRBV7-2 and TRBJ2-5; 9 bases line up with TRBD2. From germline, CDR1 is SGHTA and CDR2 FQGNSA. This CDR3 has 15 residues. Trimming cost V 5 bases and J 5 bases; bases outside gene matches: 9. Here the CDR3 reads CASSPVAGVWETQYF. The CDR3 nucleotides are TGTGCCAGCAGCCCCGTAGCGGGAGTCTGGGAGACCCAGTACTTC.

Here the CDR3 reads CASSRTGGSNQPQHF. Here the CDR3 DNA reads TGTGCCAGCAGCCGGACAGGGGGAAGCAATCAGCCCCAGCATTTT. The V and J genes are TRBV6-5 and TRBJ1-5; 10 bases match TRBD1. This CDR3 comprises 15 residues. Germline trimming cut 6 bases from V and 1 base from J; bases unmatched to any gene: 3. Germline V CDR1 and CDR2: MNHEY, SVGAGI.

The rearrangement uses TRBV5-1 and TRBJ1-4; 7 nucleotides agree with TRBD1. Germline V lookup: CDR1 SGHRS, CDR2 YFSETQ. The CDR3 totals 14 residues. With V trimmed by 0 bases and J by 7 bases, 3 bases remained unmatched. CDR3 amino acids: CASSLGGGSEKLFF. DNA for the CDR3: TGCGCCAGCAGCTTGGGAGGGGGCTCTGAAAAACTGTTTTTT. The variable domain in full, completed from reference TRBV5-1 and TRBJ1-4, reads KAGVTQTPRYLIKTRGQQVTLSCSPISGHRSVSWYQQTPGQGLQFLFEYFSETQRNKGNFPGRFSGRQFSNSRSEMNVSTLELGDSALYLCASSLGGGSEKLFFGSGTQLSVL.

The chain carries TRBV9 and TRBJ2-1, with 14 positions matching TRBD2. The CDR3 covers 18 residues. Germline values: CDR1 SGDLS, CDR2 YYNGEE. J was trimmed by 5 bases and V by 3 bases; bases with no gene match: 10. The CDR3 loop reads CASSALTSGRAPDNEQFF. DNA for the CDR3: TGTGCCAGCAGCGCCCTGACTAGCGGGAGGGCCCCCGACAATGAGCAGTTCTTC.

The chain carries TRBV27 and TRBJ2-2; D gene unclear. The germline CDR1 and CDR2 sequences are MNHEY and SMNVEV (reference sequence). The length of the CDR3 is 16 residues. V was clipped by 5 bases and J by 6 bases, with 19 bases between them. CDR3 DNA sequence: TGTGCCAGCAGTCGTGGCGGCGGAGCTGCCCCCGGGGAGCTGTTTTTT. Protein product: CASSRGGGAAPGELFF.

DNA of the CDR3: TGTGCCAGCTCACCGGGACAGGTTAACACCGGGGAGCTGTTTTTT. Translation gives CASSPGQVNTGELFF. The chain uses TRBV18 and TRBJ2-2; 8 positions agree with TRBD1. Germline V lookup: CDR1 KGHSH, CDR2 LQKENI. V dropped 3 bases and J dropped 2; count of bases not matched to a gene: 2. This CDR3 contains 15 residues.

The rearrangement links TRBV4-1 to TRBJ2-7, with 10 nucleotides matching TRBD2. This CDR3 has 15 amino acids. CDR1 and CDR2 from the germline V gene are MGHRA and YSYEKL. Germline trimming cut 7 bases from V and 2 bases from J; bases unmatched to any gene: 8. DNA for the CDR3: TGCGCCAGCACCCCCTCCGGGACTAGCGCCTACGAGCAGTACTTC. The encoded protein is CASTPSGTSAYEQYF.

CDR3: CASSLLGGVEAFF. DNA of the CDR3: TGTGCCAGCAGCTTACTAGGGGGCGTTGAAGCTTTCTTT. This sequence joins TRBV5-6 and TRBJ1-1; 7 bases map to TRBD1. The CDR3 extends over 13 amino acids. CDR1 is SGHDT and CDR2 is YYEEEE in the germline V gene. V shed 2 bases, J shed 7 bases, and the junction held 5 bases outside the gene matches.

The gene calls are TRBV18 and TRBJ2-7, with D maybe TRBD2 (6 bases). The ends were cut back, 6 bases at V and 2 bases at J, with 14 bases in the middle. Germline lookup yields CDR1 KGHSH and CDR2 LQKENI. The CDR3 is made up of 14 amino acids. Written as DNA, the CDR3 is TGTGCCAGCTCGCCAGTGGAGGGTGCCTACGAGCAGTACTTC. This encodes CASSPVEGAYEQYF.

The genes are TRBV2 and TRBJ2-5; D is undetermined. This CDR3 contains 14 residues. CDR1 and CDR2 (germline): SNHLY, FYNNEI. V gave up 3 bases and J gave up 1 base, with 9 bases separating them. The CDR3 loop is CASSDRLLQETQYF. The CDR3 coding sequence is TGTGCCAGCAGTGACAGACTCCTCCAAGAGACCCAGTACTTC.

For this clone: An end of the junction differs from the germline gene, which may be a read error. This chain joins TRBV6-6 and TRBJ2-7; TRBD1 aligns across 9 bases. CDR3 length equals 11 residues. Germline values: CDR1 MNHNY, CDR2 SVGAGI (reference sequence). CDR3 nucleotide sequence: TGTGCCAGCAGTCCTGGGACAGGGAGGAACTTC. Translation gives CASSPGTGRNF.

The chain recombines TRBV9 with TRBJ1-1; D not certain. The CDR3 has 14 amino acids. CDR1 and CDR2 from the germline V gene are SGDLS and YYNGEE. V lost 1 base and J 0 bases, leaving 7 bases between the germline ends. The CDR3 sequence is CASSVYDMNTEAFF. The DNA of the CDR3 is TGTGCCAGCAGCGTATACGACATGAACACTGAAGCTTTCTTT.

The chain joins TRBV28 to TRBJ1-5; D gene ambiguous. Germline lookup yields CDR1 MDHEN and CDR2 SYDVKM. Trimming stripped 5 bases from V and 6 bases from J, with 17 bases between. The CDR3 covers 15 residues. The CDR3 coding sequence is TGTGCCAGCAGTAACCGCCGGACCGGAGGTCAGCCCCAGCATTTT. Protein product: CASSNRRTGGQPQHF. The variable domain in full, with the rest retrieved from reference TRBV28 and TRBJ1-5, is DVKVTQSSRYLVKRTGEKVFLECVQDMDHENMFWYRQDPGLGLRLIYFSYDVKMKEKGDIPEGYSVSREKKERFSLILESASTNQTSMYLCASSNRRTGGQPQHFGDGTRLSIL.

On this clone itself: At one end the junction does not follow the germline gene, possibly because of a read error. In DNA form, the CDR3 reads TGTGCCAGCAGCGTAGACCGGGACAGGGATTTGCCCTTC. Translated, it gives CASSVDRDRDLPF. The chain employs TRBV7-9 and TRBJ1-2, with TRBD1 identical over 9 bases. From germline, CDR1 is SEHNR and CDR2 FQNEAQ (reference sequence). This CDR3 comprises 13 residues.

J is TRBJ1-4 and V is TRBV10-3; 8 nucleotides match TRBD1. This CDR3 region has 14 residues. CDR1 is ENHRY and CDR2 is SYGVKD in the germline V gene. Losses at the gene ends were 4 bases for V and 8 bases for J; bases not matched to a gene: 6. CDR3 loop: CAISAGQGGEKLFF. For the CDR3, the DNA is TGTGCCATCAGTGCTGGACAGGGTGGCGAAAAACTGTTTTTT.

The V and J genes are TRBV10-1 and TRBJ1-1; possibly TRBD1 for D (6 bases). CDR3 size: 15 residues. Germline CDR1 WNHNN, CDR2 SYGVQD (reference sequence). V lost 7 bases to trimming and J lost 2 bases, with 17 bases between them. CDR3 bases: TGCGCCAGCACGAGGGGGGGGCTAGAAAACACTGAAGCTTTCTTT. Translation: CASTRGGLENTEAFF.

The rearrangement uses TRBV9 and TRBJ2-1, with D hard to call. Germline V gene data show CDR1 as SGDLS and CDR2 as YYNGEE. The CDR3 covers 14 residues. Trimming removed 0 bases at V and 3 bases at J, with 7 bases between. The CDR3 nucleotides read TGTGCCAGCAGCGTAGCGGGTATCTACAATGAGCAGTTCTTC. Translating gives CASSVAGIYNEQFF.

The chain has TRBV18 and TRBJ1-5, with 8 positions matching TRBD1. The CDR3 runs 14 residues. V gave up 8 bases and J gave up 9 bases; unmatched junction bases: 12. Germline CDR1 KGHSH, CDR2 LQKENI. This CDR3 is CASGQGPGLGPQHF. The CDR3 DNA reads TGTGCCAGCGGACAGGGTCCCGGATTAGGGCCCCAGCATTTT.

V usage is TRBV7-9 and J usage is TRBJ2-5, with D possibly being TRBD1 (5 bases). Trimming pared 0 bases from V and 2 bases from J, leaving 10 bases between. The CDR3 contains 15 residues. CDR1 SEHNR and CDR2 FQNEAQ come from the germline V gene (reference sequence). The CDR3 spells CASSLALGQQETQYF. CDR3 sequence (DNA): TGTGCCAGCAGCTTAGCATTAGGACAACAAGAGACCCAGTACTTC.

CDR3 coding DNA: TGTGCCAGCAGCTTGACAGGGTCAGATACGCAGTATTTT. It specifies CASSLTGSDTQYF. This chain joins TRBV5-4 and TRBJ2-3, with D maybe TRBD1 (6 bases). Germline V gene data show CDR1 as SGHNT and CDR2 as YYREEE (reference sequence). The CDR3 loop spans 13 amino acids. Trimming took off 1 base at V and 4 bases at J, with 7 bases between the two ends. The full variable domain, completed using reference TRBV5-4 and TRBJ2-3, is ETGVTQSPTHLIKTRGQQVTLRCSSQSGHNTVSWYQQALGQGPQFIFQYYREEENGRGNFPPRFSGLQFPNYSSELNVNALELDDSALYLCASSLTGSDTQYFGPGTRLTVL.

V is TRBV28 and J is TRBJ2-1; 11 bases are a match to TRBD2. V was clipped by 4 bases and J by 4 bases; unmatched bases: 6. There are 16 residues in the CDR3. Germline loops: CDR1 MDHEN, CDR2 SYDVKM. The CDR3 spells CASSSLAGGGYNEQFF. Here the CDR3 DNA reads TGTGCCAGCAGTTCCTTAGCGGGAGGGGGTTACAATGAGCAGTTCTTC.

This chain uses TRBV30 with TRBJ1-6; TRBD1 might be the D (5 bases). The CDR3 covers 12 residues. V lost 3 bases and J lost 7, with 7 bases in between. CDR1 GTSNPN and CDR2 SVGIG come from the germline V gene (reference sequence). CDR3 loop: CAWRQVNSPLHF. CDR3 bases: TGTGCCTGGAGACAGGTGAATTCACCCCTCCACTTT. Full variable domain (outside the CDR3, taken from reference TRBV30 and TRBJ1-6): SQTIHQWPATLVQPVGSPLSLECTVEGTSNPNLYWYRQAAGRGLQLLFYSVGIGQISSEVPQNLSASRPQDRQFILSSKKLLLSDSGFYLCAWRQVNSPLHFGNGTRLTVT.

With regard to this clone: At one boundary the junction diverges from the germline segment, which might be a read error. The chain has TRBV30 and TRBJ1-1, with a tentative D call TRBD1 (6 bases). This CDR3 is 12 amino acids long. Germline CDR1 reads GTSNPN; CDR2 reads SVGIG (reference sequence). For the CDR3, the DNA is TGTGCCTGGGACAGGTTGAACACTGAAGATTTCTTT. This sequence encodes CAWDRLNTEDFF.

The chain has TRBV5-1 and TRBJ2-5; 12 bases align to TRBD2. V shed 5 bases, J shed 4 bases, and the junction held 12 bases outside the gene matches. Germline V lookup: CDR1 SGHRS, CDR2 YFSETQ. This CDR3 spans 17 amino acids. For the CDR3, the DNA is TGCGCCAGCAGTCCGGGGGCGACTAGCGGGAGATCAGAGACCCAGTACTTC. It yields the protein CASSPGATSGRSETQYF.